These 27 T cell receptor beta chains were all obtained from the same sample, sequenced in a study of T-cell memory formation after mild COVID-19. TCRdb re-derived calls from the 5' RACE reads in MiXCR, one entry per CDR3 protein. The sample has about 310,000 distinct CDR3 sequences, 15% seen once. Sequenced input: PBMCs or a T cell subset sorted from them (not recorded which). These receptors were obtained from a man between 18 and 35 years old who had mild COVID-19 (a few samples of this study predate the infection). Cell type and time point are not known.

This clonotype was recorded a few times. The rearrangement links TRBV6-5 to TRBJ2-4, with TRBD2 matching 14 bases. This CDR3 contains 14 residues. From germline, CDR1 is MNHEY and CDR2 SVGAGI. Losses at the gene ends were 5 bases for V and 15 bases for J; bases not matched to a gene: 9. The CDR3, as DNA: TGTGCCAGCAGTAAGACTAGCGGGGGGGCCCCTTCGTACTTC. Protein: CASSKTSGGAPSYF.

The sample holds a few counts of this clonotype. The rearrangement uses TRBV18 and TRBJ2-1; 12 bases match TRBD2. The germline V gene has CDR1 KGHSH and CDR2 LQKENI. CDR3 length equals 15 residues. With 3 bases clipped from V and 8 bases from J, the junction kept 5 bases outside the gene matches. CDR3 amino acids: CASSPRLAGAHEQFF. The CDR3 DNA reads as TGTGCCAGCTCACCTCGACTAGCGGGGGCCCATGAGCAGTTCTTC. Full variable domain (rest looked up from reference TRBV18 and TRBJ2-1): NAGVMQNPRHLVRRRGQEARLRCSPMKGHSHVYWYRQLPEEGLKFMVYLQKENIIDESGMPKERFSAEFPKEGPSILRIQQVVRGDSAAYFCASSPRLAGAHEQFFGPGTRLTVL.

The J gene is TRBJ2-7, the V gene TRBV28, with D perhaps TRBD1 (6 bases). V lost 5 bases and J lost 6, with 14 bases in between. The CDR3 extends over 13 amino acids. In germline, CDR1 is MDHEN, CDR2 SYDVKM. CDR3 amino acids: CASSPIGTPEQYV. In DNA form, the CDR3 reads TGTGCCAGCAGTCCAATCGGGACACCCGAGCAGTACGTC.

The chain links TRBV7-2 to TRBJ1-2; no clear D gene. Germline V gene sequence: CDR1 SGHTA, CDR2 FQGNSA. The CDR3 length is 15 residues. The V and J ends lost 0 bases and 8 bases respectively, with 16 bases between them. Here the CDR3 reads CASSLAQTTRSGYTF. CDR3 bases: TGTGCCAGCAGCTTAGCCCAGACAACACGGAGCGGCTACACCTTC.

The chain has TRBV6-2 or TRBV6-3 and TRBJ1-5, with TRBD1 matching 8 bases. J was trimmed by 7 bases and V by 7 bases; bases with no gene match: 9. Germline V gene data show CDR1 as MNHEY and CDR2 as SVGEGT. The CDR3 loop spans 14 amino acids. CDR3 amino acids: CASTDPRGRQPQHF. CDR3 DNA: TGTGCCAGCACCGATCCCAGGGGGCGGCAGCCCCAGCATTTT.

This clonotype was seen repeatedly, ten times or more. The chain joins TRBV29-1 to TRBJ2-7; 8 bases fit TRBD1. There are 15 residues in the CDR3. Germline V lookup: CDR1 SQVTM, CDR2 ANQGSEA. With 5 bases clipped from V and 1 base from J, the junction kept 10 bases outside the gene matches. The CDR3, as DNA: TGCAGCGTTTGCCGCAGACAGGGGAAGTCCTACGAGCAGTACGTC. This translates into CSVCRRQGKSYEQYV.

This clonotype was recorded at least ten times. The chain uses TRBV5-1 and TRBJ2-7, with D possibly matching TRBD2 (5 bases). The germline V gene has CDR1 SGHRS and CDR2 YFSETQ. Trimming cost V 4 bases and J 5 bases, with 16 bases left between them. The CDR3 length is 14 residues. Written as DNA, the CDR3 is TGCGCCAGCAGCCGAGGGCCCTCCTTCAACGAGCAGTACTTC. Amino acids: CASSRGPSFNEQYF. Drawing the rest from reference TRBV5-1 and TRBJ2-7, the complete variable domain is KAGVTQTPRYLIKTRGQQVTLSCSPISGHRSVSWYQQTPGQGLQFLFEYFSETQRNKGNFPGRFSGRQFSNSRSEMNVSTLELGDSALYLCASSRGPSFNEQYFGPGTRLTVT.

The gene calls are TRBV9 and TRBJ1-2; D is unresolved. Germline V gene lookup returns CDR1 SGDLS and CDR2 YYNGEE. The V and J ends lost 0 bases and 1 base respectively, with 10 bases between them. The CDR3 loop spans 15 amino acids. The CDR3: CASSVGSGINYGYTF. In DNA form, the CDR3 reads TGTGCCAGCAGCGTAGGTTCGGGGATTAACTATGGCTACACCTTC.

This clonotype was picked up a small number of times. The V call is TRBV7-9, the J call TRBJ2-1, with D hard to call. CDR3 size: 15 residues. Germline lookup yields CDR1 SEHNR and CDR2 FQNEAQ (reference sequence). V lost 6 bases and J lost 0, with 12 bases in between. The CDR3: CASSFDSSSYNEQFF. Written as DNA, the CDR3 is TGTGCCAGCAGTTTCGACTCGAGCTCCTACAATGAGCAGTTCTTC.

The chain couples TRBV3-1 to TRBJ1-1; tentatively, D is TRBD1 (6 bases). Germline V gene data show CDR1 as LGHDT and CDR2 as YNNKEL (reference sequence). Trimming stripped 4 bases from V and 9 bases from J, with 12 bases between. This CDR3 is 12 amino acids long. DNA for the CDR3: TGTGCCAGCAGCCTTCCGGGACACAAAGCTTTCTTT. It yields the protein CASSLPGHKAFF. Looking up the rest from reference TRBV3-1 and TRBJ1-1 gives the full variable domain: DTAVSQTPKYLVTQMGNDKSIKCEQNLGHDTMYWYKQDSKKFLKIMFSYNNKELIINETVPNRFSPKSPDKAHLNLHINSLELGDSAVYFCASSLPGHKAFFGQGTRLTVV.

Only a few counts were recorded for this clonotype. The V gene is TRBV9, the J gene TRBJ2-3; 11 positions agree with TRBD2. Losses at the gene ends were 4 bases for V and 6 bases for J; bases not matched to a gene: 16. Germline loops: CDR1 SGDLS, CDR2 YYNGEE. The CDR3 runs 18 residues. Here the CDR3 reads CASSTRSWIAGGLDTQYF. The CDR3 region has the DNA TGTGCCAGCAGCACCCGTAGCTGGATAGCGGGGGGGCTTGATACGCAGTATTTT.

This clonotype was observed a few times. The V call is TRBV6-1, the J call TRBJ2-7, with D perhaps matching TRBD2 (6 bases). Germline assignment: CDR1 MNHNS and CDR2 SASEGT. CDR3 length equals 12 residues. Between the trimmed V and J ends, which lost 8 bases and 4 bases, there was a span of 12 bases. Written as DNA, the CDR3 is TGTGCCAGCGGGACTTATGGTTACGAGCAGTACGTC. Residues: CASGTYGYEQYV.

The V call is TRBV7-6, the J call TRBJ1-1; the D is unclear. The CDR3 is made up of 13 amino acids. Germline assignment: CDR1 SGHVS and CDR2 FNYEAQ. Trimming took 6 bases from V and 4 from J, leaving 12 bases between them. The CDR3 loop reads CASRPDQFTEAFF. CDR3 nucleotide sequence: TGTGCCAGCAGGCCAGACCAGTTCACTGAAGCTTTCTTT.

This chain connects TRBV5-1 to TRBJ2-4; 9 bases match TRBD1. The germline V gene encodes CDR1 SGHRS and CDR2 YFSETQ. The CDR3 is 13 amino acids. V lost 6 bases and J lost 6; bases outside the gene matches: 4. CDR3 loop: CASNKGQGNIQYF. In nucleotides, the CDR3 is TGCGCCAGCAATAAGGGACAGGGAAACATTCAGTACTTC.

In its sample, this clonotype was seen a few times. The chain couples TRBV5-1 to TRBJ2-3, with D possibly matching TRBD1 (5 bases). Germline V gene data show CDR1 as SGHRS and CDR2 as YFSETQ. The V end lost 4 bases, the J end lost 5 bases, and 11 bases lay between the germline ends. The CDR3 extends over 13 amino acids. This CDR3 reads CASSSLTEDTQYF. The CDR3 nucleotides read TGCGCCAGCAGCAGCCTGACAGAAGATACGCAGTATTTT.

Turning to this clonotype: The junction does not match germline at one end; this may be a read error. This chain connects TRBV20-1 to TRBJ2-3; 11 bases fit TRBD2. The length of the CDR3 is 17 residues. Germline CDR1 is DFQATT and CDR2 is SNEGSKA (reference sequence). The CDR3 here is CSVGTSGQRGSRDTQYF. CDR3 nucleotides: TGCAGTGTCGGGACTAGCGGACAACGGGGGAGCAGAGATACGCAGTATTTT.

There are many counts of this clonotype. The chain combines TRBV12-3 or TRBV12-4 with TRBJ1-5; a weak D match, TRBD1 (5 bases). Trimming left V 4 bases short and J 4 bases short, with 11 bases between. CDR3 length equals 14 residues. CDR3 amino acids: CASSYPGGNQPQHF. The CDR3 DNA reads as TGTGCCAGCAGTTACCCCGGGGGGAATCAGCCCCAGCATTTT.

The rearrangement links TRBV3-1 to TRBJ1-5; D gene ambiguous. V was clipped by 0 bases and J by 0 bases, with 6 bases between them. The V gene's germline CDR1 is LGHDT and CDR2 YNNKEL (reference sequence). The CDR3 loop spans 15 amino acids. In DNA form, the CDR3 reads TGTGCCAGCAGCCAAGATTCCTTTAGCAATCAGCCCCAGCATTTT. Its translation: CASSQDSFSNQPQHF.

This clonotype was recorded a few times. The chain couples TRBV7-9 to TRBJ2-3, with 8 bases identical to TRBD2. From germline, CDR1 is SEHNR and CDR2 FQNEAQ (reference sequence). V was pared by 10 bases and J by 2 bases, with 11 bases of the junction left unmatched. This CDR3 has 15 amino acids. The CDR3 sequence: CATTTTGGNTDTQYF. CDR3 bases: TGTGCCACGACGACTACGGGAGGGAACACAGATACGCAGTATTTT.

This clonotype was recorded a few times. The CDR3 region has the DNA TGTGCCACCGGGGGGGCGACTAGTTTCACAGATACGCAGTATTTT. Protein product: CATGGATSFTDTQYF. The chain joins TRBV5-4 to TRBJ2-3; 8 bases fit TRBD2. The V and J ends lost 9 bases and 2 bases, in that order; junction bases with no gene match: 11. This CDR3 has 15 residues. The germline V gene encodes CDR1 SGHNT and CDR2 YYREEE (reference sequence).

This clonotype was detected only a few times. The chain employs TRBV18 and TRBJ2-5, with D perhaps matching TRBD1 or TRBD2 (5 bases each). V lost 0 bases, J lost 3 bases, and 5 bases lay in between. The CDR3 loop spans 13 amino acids. Germline V gene data show CDR1 as KGHSH and CDR2 as LQKENI. The CDR3 DNA reads as TGTGCCAGCTCACCACCGGGGGAAGAGACCCAGTACTTC. Translating gives CASSPPGEETQYF.

The chain has TRBV6-2 or TRBV6-3 and TRBJ2-2; no clear D. Germline V gene data show CDR1 as MNHEY and CDR2 as SVGEGT. The V and J ends lost 5 bases and 2 bases respectively, with 18 bases between them. This CDR3 spans 17 amino acids. The CDR3 DNA is TGTGCCAGCAGTCCCGCGCCGGTTTTAACCAACACCGGGGAGCTGTTTTTT. Translating it yields CASSPAPVLTNTGELFF.

This chain connects TRBV6-5 to TRBJ2-7; TRBD1 aligns across 7 bases. There are 15 residues in the CDR3. V shed 5 bases and J 5 bases; nucleotides not matched to a gene: 12. CDR1 and CDR2 from the germline V gene are MNHEY and SVGAGI. The CDR3 region is CASSGLTGLLNEQYF. The CDR3 DNA is TGTGCCAGCAGTGGTCTGACAGGGCTATTGAACGAGCAGTACTTC.

The sample holds a few counts of this clonotype. The V and J genes are TRBV5-1 and TRBJ2-3; 9 positions match TRBD1. The CDR3 loop spans 16 amino acids. The germline V gene encodes CDR1 SGHRS and CDR2 YFSETQ. With 4 bases clipped from V and 1 base from J, the junction kept 7 bases outside the gene matches. Here the CDR3 DNA reads TGCGCCAGCAGCCCAGGACACAGGGGGCGCACAGATACGCAGTATTTT. It translates to CASSPGHRGRTDTQYF.

This clonotype turned up a few times. The gene calls are TRBV9 and TRBJ1-2; D uncertain. V shed 0 bases and J shed 4 bases, with 16 bases lying between them. This CDR3 is built from 16 residues. The germline gives CDR1 SGDLS, CDR2 YYNGEE. CDR3 amino acids: CASSVDLGDRGYGYTF. CDR3 nucleotide sequence: TGTGCCAGCAGCGTAGACTTGGGTGATAGAGGCTATGGCTACACCTTC.

V is TRBV5-6 and J is TRBJ1-1; possible D gene TRBD1, 6 bases. Trimming removed 4 bases at V and 8 bases at J, with 21 bases between. Germline V CDR1 and CDR2: SGHDT, YYEEEE. This CDR3 is built from 15 residues. The CDR3 region is CASSLGAGGRGEAFF. CDR3 nucleotides: TGTGCCAGCAGCCTGGGGGCAGGCGGTAGGGGGGAAGCTTTCTTT.

This chain joins TRBV5-1 and TRBJ2-5; D is possibly TRBD1 (6 bases). This CDR3 region has 15 residues. The V gene's germline CDR1 is SGHRS and CDR2 YFSETQ. V was pared by 0 bases and J by 2 bases, with 11 bases between. CDR3 sequence (DNA): TGCGCCAGCAGCTTGGCAGGGGCCAATCAAGAGACCCAGTACTTC. Protein sequence: CASSLAGANQETQYF.